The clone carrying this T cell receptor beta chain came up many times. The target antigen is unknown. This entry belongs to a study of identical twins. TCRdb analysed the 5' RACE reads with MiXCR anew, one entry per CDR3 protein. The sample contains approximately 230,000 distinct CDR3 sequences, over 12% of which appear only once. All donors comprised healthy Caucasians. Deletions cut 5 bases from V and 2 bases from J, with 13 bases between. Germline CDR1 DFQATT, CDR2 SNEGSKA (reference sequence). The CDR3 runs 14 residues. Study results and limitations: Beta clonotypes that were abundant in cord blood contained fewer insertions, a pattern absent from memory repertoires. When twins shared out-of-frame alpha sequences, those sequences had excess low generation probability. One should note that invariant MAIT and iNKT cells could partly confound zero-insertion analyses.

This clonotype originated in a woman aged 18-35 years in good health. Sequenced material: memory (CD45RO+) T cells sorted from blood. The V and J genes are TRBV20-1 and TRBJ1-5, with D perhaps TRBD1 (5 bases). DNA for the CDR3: TGCAGTGCTCAGAACGGAGGGGGCAATCAGCCCCAGCATTTT. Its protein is CSAQNGGGNQPQHF.